This T cell receptor (beta chain) was sequenced for a study of type 1 and type 2 diabetes patients (dated by TCRdb to between 2015 and 2016). For the study in its entirety: Recruited in China, the cohort was made up of some ten type 1 diabetes patients, a few type 2 diabetes patients and about 6 nondiabetic controls. Across the study, CD4+ and CD8+ T cells were positively selected from PBMCs using CD4 or CD8 MicroBeads on MACS columns. The study used high-throughput sequencing to profile TCRbeta repertoires and compare individuals with type 1 diabetes, type 2 diabetes and no diabetes. TCRbeta libraries were sequenced paired-end on Illumina HiSeq 2000 or MiSeq instruments. Comparing roughly 20-cycle and roughly 25-cycle amplification showed similar V gene usage, suggesting similar primer efficiencies and random PCR bias. A total of around 20 million paired-end reads was generated across the whole study. For the type 1 diabetes patients, the type 2 diabetes patients acted as a disease comparison group.

As to this clonotype: Its antigen is still unknown. One base away lies a much larger clone, so this may be a sequencing read error.

V loses 3 bases of germline sequence and J loses 0 bases, and the interval between the two ends is 11 bases. The germline V gene (reference sequence) specifies LNHDA as CDR1 and SQIVND as CDR2. Including the terminal cysteine and phenylalanine, the CDR3 comprises 15 residues. Of the read, only the CDR3 DNA is kept; its 45 bases are in frame from base 1. The sequencer was an Illumina MiSeq. Genomic DNA from sorted T cell subsets served as template for TCRbeta CDR3 amplification. The TCRbeta CDR3 region was amplified by multiplex PCR using 30 forward and 13 reverse primers. After the PCR products were purified with AMPure XP beads, a second PCR of 20 to 30 cycles was run to add indices and adaptors. Before sequencing, the libraries were purified from gel with the QIAquick Gel Extraction Kit. The source study handled its data this way. FLASH was used to merge the paired-end reads, and IgBLAST was used to align the reads to IMGT V, D and J germline references. Reads with below 70% alignment identity to germline references were discarded, and some 12 million reads were retained study-wide. CDR3 boundaries, reading frame and productivity were assigned according to IMGT definitions. A highly-expanded clone was defined as any clone making up 1% or more of reads, and normalized Shannon entropy served as the measure of diversity. Unpaired two-tailed t-tests were used to test group differences in Shannon entropy. TCRdb reanalyzed the raw reads on its own, using fastp at Q25 for trimming and MiXCR for clone calling, and kept in-frame beta chains. Rows with a matching CDR3 protein are joined into one entry that keeps the most common DNA and genes. The V and J calls and clone size are TCRdb's, not the authors'. The sample contains under 300,000 distinct CDR3 sequences, 47% of them found a single time. Roughly 13% of the sample comes from the top ten.

General conclusions and limits of the study: Type 2 diabetes patients had few highly-expanded CD4+ clones (median one), and those clones made up a median approximately 3.9% of reads. Age and gender were not matched between study groups, possibly biasing interpretation. Type 2 diabetes and control samples had highly correlated V and J gene usage patterns, with an average between-sample correlation of roughly 0.97. Because only a limited number of T2D and control samples were sequenced, some T1D-only HECs might also appear in more T2D or control samples. Type 2 diabetes repertoires showed high diversity, significantly greater than type 1 diabetes repertoires in both CD4+ and CD8+ T cells.

Standard classification criteria for type 1 or type 2 diabetes were met by all diabetic patients, and glucose and C-peptide were assessed by WHO-recommended methods. Donors with other autoimmune diseases or infections within the previous four weeks were excluded. An approximately 10-milliliter sample of peripheral blood was drawn from every participant. PBMCs were isolated with LymphoPrep density separation. The specimen was peripheral blood mononuclear cells (PBMCs). This TCR was recovered from a man younger than 35 with type 2 diabetes. The sequence is built from TRBV19 and TRBJ1-1; no D segment can be confidently identified. The DNA sequence follows: TGTGCCAGTAGTATTGACGGAGTCATGAACACTGAAGCTTTCTTT. Its translation reads: CASSIDGVMNTEAFF.